The present TCR beta chain was sequenced within a study of response to subunit inactivated influenza vaccine. This clonotype has more than one count but fewer than ten. TCRdb fed the RT-PCR reads into MiXCR, producing one record per CDR3 protein. The sample comprises 400,000 to 650,000 distinct CDR3 sequences, 7.2% of which are singletons, and approximately 14% rests with the top ten. The sequencing here drew on PBMCs from blood, taken around 25 months after vaccination. This receptor was identified in a man aged 50-75 years who received an inactivated influenza vaccine.

This CDR3 is CASSFFLAGTPGELFF. Written as DNA, the CDR3 is TGTGCCAGCAGCTTCTTTTTAGCGGGAACCCCCGGGGAGCTGTTTTTT. The chain is built from TRBV7-2 and TRBJ2-2; TRBD2 matches 8 bases. This CDR3 has 16 residues. In germline, CDR1 is SGHTA, CDR2 FQGNSA. Losses at the gene ends were 3 bases for V and 6 bases for J; bases not matched to a gene: 9.